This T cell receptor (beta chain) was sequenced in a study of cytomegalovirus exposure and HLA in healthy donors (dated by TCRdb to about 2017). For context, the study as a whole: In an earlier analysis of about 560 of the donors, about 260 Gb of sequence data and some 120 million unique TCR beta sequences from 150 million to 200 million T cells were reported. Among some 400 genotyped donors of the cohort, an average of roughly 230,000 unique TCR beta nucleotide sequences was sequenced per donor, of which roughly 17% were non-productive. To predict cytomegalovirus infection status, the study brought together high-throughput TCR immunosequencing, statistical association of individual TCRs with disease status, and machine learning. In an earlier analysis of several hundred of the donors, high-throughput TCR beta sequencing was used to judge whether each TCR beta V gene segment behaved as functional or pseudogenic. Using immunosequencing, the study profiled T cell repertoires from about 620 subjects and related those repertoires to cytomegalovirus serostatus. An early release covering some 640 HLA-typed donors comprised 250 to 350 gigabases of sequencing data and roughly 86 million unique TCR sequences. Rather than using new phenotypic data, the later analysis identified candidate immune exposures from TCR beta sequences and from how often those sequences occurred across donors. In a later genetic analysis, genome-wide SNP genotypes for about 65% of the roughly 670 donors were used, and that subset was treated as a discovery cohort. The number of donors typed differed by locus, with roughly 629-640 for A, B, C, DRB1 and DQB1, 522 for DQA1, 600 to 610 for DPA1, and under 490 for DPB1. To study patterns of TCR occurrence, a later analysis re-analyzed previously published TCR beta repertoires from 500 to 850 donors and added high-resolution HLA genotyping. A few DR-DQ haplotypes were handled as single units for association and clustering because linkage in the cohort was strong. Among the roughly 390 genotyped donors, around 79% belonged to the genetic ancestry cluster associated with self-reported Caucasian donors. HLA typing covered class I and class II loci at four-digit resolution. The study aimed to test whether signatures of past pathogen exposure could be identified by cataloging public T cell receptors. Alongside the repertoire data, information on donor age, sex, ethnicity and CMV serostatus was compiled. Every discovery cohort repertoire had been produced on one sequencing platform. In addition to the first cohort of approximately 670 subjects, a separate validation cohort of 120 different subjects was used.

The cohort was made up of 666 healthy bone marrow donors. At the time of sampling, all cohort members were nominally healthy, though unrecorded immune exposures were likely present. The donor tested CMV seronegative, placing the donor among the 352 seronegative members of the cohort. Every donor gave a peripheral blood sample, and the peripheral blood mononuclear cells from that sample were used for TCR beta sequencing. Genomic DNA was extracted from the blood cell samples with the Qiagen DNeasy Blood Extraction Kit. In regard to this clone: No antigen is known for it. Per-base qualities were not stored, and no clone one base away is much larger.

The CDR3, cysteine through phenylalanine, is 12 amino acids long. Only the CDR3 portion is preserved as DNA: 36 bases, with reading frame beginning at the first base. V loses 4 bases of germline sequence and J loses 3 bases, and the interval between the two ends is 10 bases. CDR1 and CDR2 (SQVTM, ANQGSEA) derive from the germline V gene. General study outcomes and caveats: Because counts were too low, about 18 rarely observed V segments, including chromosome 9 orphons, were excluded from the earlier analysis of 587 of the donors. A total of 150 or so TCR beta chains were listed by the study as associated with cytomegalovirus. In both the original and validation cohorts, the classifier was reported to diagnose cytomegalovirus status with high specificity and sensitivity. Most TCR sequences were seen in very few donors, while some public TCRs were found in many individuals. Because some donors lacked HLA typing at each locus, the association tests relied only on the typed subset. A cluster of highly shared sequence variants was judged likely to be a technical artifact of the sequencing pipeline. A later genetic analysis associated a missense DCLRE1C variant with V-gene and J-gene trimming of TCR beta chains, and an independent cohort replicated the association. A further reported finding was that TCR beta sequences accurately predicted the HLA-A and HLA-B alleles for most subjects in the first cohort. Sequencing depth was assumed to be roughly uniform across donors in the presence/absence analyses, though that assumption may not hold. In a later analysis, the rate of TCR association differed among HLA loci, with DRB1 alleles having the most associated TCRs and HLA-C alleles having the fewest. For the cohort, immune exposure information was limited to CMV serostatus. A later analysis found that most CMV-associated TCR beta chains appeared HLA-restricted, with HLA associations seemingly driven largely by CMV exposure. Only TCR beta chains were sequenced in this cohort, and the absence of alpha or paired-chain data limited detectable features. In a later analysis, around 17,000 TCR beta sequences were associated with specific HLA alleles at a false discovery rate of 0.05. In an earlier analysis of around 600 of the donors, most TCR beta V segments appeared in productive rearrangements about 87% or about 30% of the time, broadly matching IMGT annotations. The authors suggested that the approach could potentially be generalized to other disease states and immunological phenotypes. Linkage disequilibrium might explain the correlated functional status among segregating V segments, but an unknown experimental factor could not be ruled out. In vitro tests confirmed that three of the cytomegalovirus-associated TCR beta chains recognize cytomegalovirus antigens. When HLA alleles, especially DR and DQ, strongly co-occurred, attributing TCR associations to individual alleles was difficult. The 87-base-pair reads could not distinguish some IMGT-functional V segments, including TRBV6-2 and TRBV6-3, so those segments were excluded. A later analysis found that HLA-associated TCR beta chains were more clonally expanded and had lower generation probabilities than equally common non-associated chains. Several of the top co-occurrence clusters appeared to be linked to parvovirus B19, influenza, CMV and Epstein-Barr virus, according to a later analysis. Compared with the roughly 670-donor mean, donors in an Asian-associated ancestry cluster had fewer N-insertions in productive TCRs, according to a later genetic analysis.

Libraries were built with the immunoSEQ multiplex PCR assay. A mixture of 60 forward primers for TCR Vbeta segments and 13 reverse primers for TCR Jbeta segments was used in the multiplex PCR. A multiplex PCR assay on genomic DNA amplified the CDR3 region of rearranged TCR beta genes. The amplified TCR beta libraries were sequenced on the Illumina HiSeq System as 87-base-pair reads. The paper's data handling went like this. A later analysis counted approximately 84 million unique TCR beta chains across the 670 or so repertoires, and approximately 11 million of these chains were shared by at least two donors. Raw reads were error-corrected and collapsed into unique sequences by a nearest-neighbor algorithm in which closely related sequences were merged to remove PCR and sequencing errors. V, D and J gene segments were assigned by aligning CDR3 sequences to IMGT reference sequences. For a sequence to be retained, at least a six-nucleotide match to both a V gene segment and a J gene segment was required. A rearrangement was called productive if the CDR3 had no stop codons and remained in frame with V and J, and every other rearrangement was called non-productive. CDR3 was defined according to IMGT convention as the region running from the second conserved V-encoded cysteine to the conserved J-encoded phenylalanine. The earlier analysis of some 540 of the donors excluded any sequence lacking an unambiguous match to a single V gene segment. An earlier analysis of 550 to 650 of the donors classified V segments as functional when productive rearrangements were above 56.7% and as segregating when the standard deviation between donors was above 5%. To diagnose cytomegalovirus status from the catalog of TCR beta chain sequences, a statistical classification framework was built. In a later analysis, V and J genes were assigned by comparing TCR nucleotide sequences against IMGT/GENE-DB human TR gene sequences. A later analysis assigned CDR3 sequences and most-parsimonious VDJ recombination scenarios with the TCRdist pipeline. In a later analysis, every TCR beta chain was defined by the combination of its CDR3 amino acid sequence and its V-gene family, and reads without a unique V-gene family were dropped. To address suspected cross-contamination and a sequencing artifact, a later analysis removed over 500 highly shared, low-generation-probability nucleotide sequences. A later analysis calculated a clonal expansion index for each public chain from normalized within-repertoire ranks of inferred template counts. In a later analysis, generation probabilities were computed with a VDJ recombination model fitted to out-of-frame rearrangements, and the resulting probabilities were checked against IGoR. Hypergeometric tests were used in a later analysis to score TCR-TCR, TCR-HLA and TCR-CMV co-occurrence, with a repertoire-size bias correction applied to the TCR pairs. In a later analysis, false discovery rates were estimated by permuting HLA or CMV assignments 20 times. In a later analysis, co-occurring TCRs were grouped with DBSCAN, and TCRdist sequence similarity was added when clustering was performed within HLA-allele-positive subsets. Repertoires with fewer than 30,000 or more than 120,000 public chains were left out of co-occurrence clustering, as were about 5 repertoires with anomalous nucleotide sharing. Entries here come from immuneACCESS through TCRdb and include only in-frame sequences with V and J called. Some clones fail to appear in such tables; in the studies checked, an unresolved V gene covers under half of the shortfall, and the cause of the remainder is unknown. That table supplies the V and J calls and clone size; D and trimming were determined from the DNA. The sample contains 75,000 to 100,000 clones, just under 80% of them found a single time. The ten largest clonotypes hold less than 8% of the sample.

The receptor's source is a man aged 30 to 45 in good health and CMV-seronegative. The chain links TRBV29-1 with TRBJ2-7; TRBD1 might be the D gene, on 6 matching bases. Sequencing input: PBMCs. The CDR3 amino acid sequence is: CSVGRGFYEQYF. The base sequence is TGCAGCGTTGGTAGGGGGTTCTACGAGCAGTACTTC.